This TCR beta chain was identified in a study of cytomegalovirus exposure and HLA in healthy donors. Overall study results and limits: Despite most TCR sequences being rare, some public TCRs occurred in many donors. It was shown in a later analysis that HLA-associated TCR beta chains were more clonally expanded than other, equally common chains.

This clone was found a few times. Its target is not known. The CDR3 sequence is 15 residues long. Trimming stripped 6 bases from V and 2 bases from J, with 17 bases between. In germline, CDR1 is MNHNS, CDR2 SASEGT. Use of 60 Vbeta and 13 Jbeta primers characterized the PCR. The repertoire was sequenced with immunoSEQ multiplex PCR; TCRdb's copy has only in-frame clones and lacks some. The data show 90,000 to 150,000 clones, around three quarters seen once. In nominal health when sampled, donors likely had unrecorded immune exposures nonetheless. This chain links TRBV6-1 with TRBJ2-7, with D tentatively TRBD2 (5 bases). The TCR comes from a woman aged 25 to 39 in good health and CMV-seropositive. Sequencing was done on a sample of PBMCs. CDR3 protein: CASSLPGKRAYEQYF. In DNA, the CDR3 is TGTGCCAGCAGCCTACCGGGGAAAAGAGCCTACGAGCAGTACTTC.